The 21 T cell receptor beta chains reported below all come from one sample, sequenced in a study of HIV-infected children after antiretroviral therapy interruption. Indicated treatment: PENTA 11 planned treatment interruption arm or continuous ART arm. The TCR library was built from RNA with a 3' RACE protocol and unique molecular identifiers. MiXCR, run by TCRdb on the 3' RACE reads, gives a single entry per CDR3 protein. The table has around 40,000 distinct CDR3 sequences, over 6.5% seen once. The source was CD45RA+ CD4+ T cells from PBMCs, pooled from several time points, collected from a donor given antiretroviral therapy, either interrupted or continuous. The subset denotes: naive CD4+ CD45RA+ CD45RO- T cells. The receptors were gathered from a pool of human donors with HIV.

This clonotype was observed many times. The rearrangement joins TRBV7-2 to TRBJ2-7, with D perhaps matching TRBD1 (6 bases). Germline V lookup: CDR1 SGHTA, CDR2 FQGNSA. The length of the CDR3 is 14 residues. Trimming shortened V by 0 bases and J by 2 bases, and 8 bases separated the two germline ends. Here the CDR3 reads CASSLARGPYEQYF. In DNA form, the CDR3 reads TGTGCCAGCAGCTTAGCCAGGGGACCCTACGAGCAGTACTTC.

The chain links TRBV19 to TRBJ2-2, with D perhaps given as TRBD1 or TRBD2 (5 bases each). Trimming pared 8 bases from V and 6 bases from J, leaving 22 bases between. The germline gives CDR1 LNHDA, CDR2 SQIVND (reference sequence). The CDR3 has 16 residues. Here the CDR3 DNA reads TGTGCCAGTCTAATGTTTCCCCGGGGACGGCCCGGGGAGCTGTTTTTT. Translating it yields CASLMFPRGRPGELFF.

This clonotype was counted ten times or more. This chain joins TRBV19 and TRBJ2-2; no clear D gene. Trimming stripped 7 bases from V and 6 bases from J, with 6 bases between. There are 11 residues in the CDR3. Germline V CDR1 and CDR2: LNHDA, SQIVND (reference sequence). Written as DNA, the CDR3 is TGTGCCAGTACCACCGCCGGGGAGCTGTTTTTT. Translation: CASTTAGELFF.

This clonotype was recorded many times. V is TRBV12-3 or TRBV12-4 and J is TRBJ2-5; 9 nucleotides match TRBD1. The CDR3 runs to 13 residues. Trimming cost V 5 bases and J 5 bases; bases outside gene matches: 3. The CDR3 bases are TGTGCCAGCAGTCGGGACAGGGCGGAGACCCAGTACTTC. It is translated as CASSRDRAETQYF.

This clonotype came up many times. DNA for the CDR3: TGTGCCAGCTCACCGACAGGGACCTACGAGCAGTACTTC. Translation: CASSPTGTYEQYF. This chain joins TRBV18 and TRBJ2-7, with 7 bases lining up with TRBD1. Per germline, CDR1 KGHSH and CDR2 LQKENI. Trimming at V came to 3 bases and at J to 2 bases, leaving 1 base not matched to a gene. This CDR3 spans 13 amino acids.

This clonotype occurred a few times. The chain couples TRBV3-1 to TRBJ2-7, with D hard to call. V was shortened by 0 bases and J by 3 bases, with 3 bases between the two germline ends. CDR3 size: 12 residues. The germline CDR1 and CDR2 sequences are LGHDT and YNNKEL (reference sequence). CDR3 in amino acids: CASSQDNYEQYF. The CDR3 DNA sequence: TGTGCCAGCAGCCAAGATAACTACGAGCAGTACTTC.

The gene calls are TRBV29-1 and TRBJ1-1; no clear D gene. V lost 3 bases to trimming and J lost 0 bases, with 8 bases between them. Germline V gene sequence: CDR1 SQVTM, CDR2 ANQGSEA. This CDR3 spans 13 amino acids. As DNA, the CDR3 is TGCAGCGTTGAGGGAAACATGAACACTGAAGCTTTCTTT. This sequence encodes CSVEGNMNTEAFF.

This clonotype was counted ten times or more. The chain couples TRBV3-1 to TRBJ2-7; D is undetermined. CDR1 and CDR2 from the germline V gene are LGHDT and YNNKEL (reference sequence). The ends were cut back, 0 bases at V and 0 bases at J, with 12 bases in the middle. The CDR3 has 16 residues. The CDR3 DNA reads TGTGCCAGCAGCCAAGATTTTAGTTCATCCTCCTACGAGCAGTACTTC. This translates into CASSQDFSSSSYEQYF.

The sample holds many counts of this clonotype. V gene TRBV20-1 combines with J gene TRBJ1-5; TRBD1 is a possible D gene (5 bases). The germline V gene has CDR1 DFQATT and CDR2 SNEGSKA (reference sequence). The V gene lost 1 base and the J gene lost 5 bases, with 15 bases spanning the gap. This CDR3 comprises 15 residues. This CDR3 reads CSARVGGSGDQPQHF. DNA for the CDR3: TGCAGTGCTAGAGTCGGGGGTTCGGGGGATCAGCCCCAGCATTTT.

This clonotype was seen many times. DNA of the CDR3: TGTGCCAGCAGTGAGGAGGGGTACACCGGGGAGCTGTTTTTT. This codes for CASSEEGYTGELFF. The V call is TRBV25-1, the J call TRBJ2-2; tentatively, D is TRBD2 (6 bases). Germline V CDR1 and CDR2: MGHDK, SYGVNS. V gave up 3 bases and J gave up 3 bases, with 8 bases separating them. The CDR3 runs 14 residues. Drawing the rest from reference TRBV25-1 and TRBJ2-2, the complete variable domain is EADIYQTPRYLVIGTGKKITLECSQTMGHDKMYWYQQDPGMELHLIHYSYGVNSTEKGDLSSESTVSRIRTEHFPLTLESARPSHTSQYLCASSEEGYTGELFFGEGSRLTVL.

At least ten counts were recorded for this clonotype. The rearrangement links TRBV2 to TRBJ2-1; 13 nucleotides agree with TRBD2. V was clipped by 5 bases and J by 7 bases; unmatched bases: 8. Germline CDR1 SNHLY, CDR2 FYNNEI. The CDR3 covers 16 residues. CDR3 bases: TGTGCCAGCAGTCAAACCGGGACTAGCGGGAAGAATGAGCAGTTCTTC. Translated: CASSQTGTSGKNEQFF.

In its sample, this clonotype was seen many times. J is TRBJ1-1 and V is TRBV5-5; D unresolved. This CDR3 spans 13 amino acids. Trimming pared 1 base from V and 1 base from J, leaving 5 bases between. Germline CDR1 reads SGHKS; CDR2 reads YYEKEE (reference sequence). In DNA, the CDR3 is TGTGCCAGCAGCTTGACCGGGAACACTGAAGCTTTCTTT. As protein: CASSLTGNTEAFF.

This clonotype came up a few times. This sequence joins TRBV2 and TRBJ2-2, with D hard to call. Trimming left V 6 bases short and J 7 bases short, with 12 bases between. The length of the CDR3 is 13 residues. The germline CDR1 and CDR2 sequences are SNHLY and FYNNEI. In nucleotides, the CDR3 is TGTGCCAGCAGGACGGGTGCTATCGGGGAGCTGTTTTTT. Amino acids: CASRTGAIGELFF. The full variable domain, with the rest looked up from reference TRBV2 and TRBJ2-2, is EPEVTQTPSHQVTQMGQEVILRCVPISNHLYFYWYRQILGQKVEFLVSFYNNEISEKSEIFDDQFSVERPDGSNFTLKIRSTKLEDSAMYFCASRTGAIGELFFGEGSRLTVL.

This clonotype appeared a few times. CDR3 in amino acids: CASSLGQGVQPQHF. The CDR3 nucleotides read TGTGCCAGCAGCTTAGGGCAGGGGGTACAGCCCCAGCATTTT. The chain combines TRBV7-9 with TRBJ1-5; the match to TRBD1 covers 7 bases. V was clipped by 1 base and J by 7 bases; unmatched bases: 4. Germline V gene sequence: CDR1 SEHNR, CDR2 FQNEAQ (reference sequence). This CDR3 spans 14 amino acids.

This clonotype was seen ten or more times. The genes are TRBV12-3 or TRBV12-4 and TRBJ1-5; D not certain. The ends were cut back, 4 bases at V and 3 bases at J, with 10 bases in the middle. This CDR3 has 14 residues. The CDR3 bases are TGTGCCAGCAGTTCCGCCCCCAACAATCAGCCCCAGCATTTT. Its translation: CASSSAPNNQPQHF.

This clonotype was observed many times. This chain links TRBV29-1 with TRBJ1-1; 7 bases match TRBD1. CDR1 is SQVTM, CDR2 ANQGSEA, per germline. The CDR3 runs 10 residues. V lost 6 bases and J lost 10; bases outside the gene matches: 5. The CDR3 spells CSVRQGSAFF. CDR3 in DNA: TGCAGCGTCCGACAGGGTTCAGCTTTCTTT.

J is TRBJ2-5 and V is TRBV28; D gene uncertain. Trimming removed 2 bases at V and 4 bases at J, with 11 bases between. CDR3 length: 14 residues. The germline gives CDR1 MDHEN, CDR2 SYDVKM. The CDR3 here is CASSLQQVPETQYF. In DNA form, the CDR3 reads TGTGCCAGCAGTTTACAGCAGGTCCCAGAGACCCAGTACTTC. The full variable domain, rest sourced from reference TRBV28 and TRBJ2-5, is DVKVTQSSRYLVKRTGEKVFLECVQDMDHENMFWYRQDPGLGLRLIYFSYDVKMKEKGDIPEGYSVSREKKERFSLILESASTNQTSMYLCASSLQQVPETQYFGPGTRLLVL.

This clonotype was seen many times. This chain uses TRBV28 with TRBJ2-5; TRBD2 matches 14 bases. Germline CDR1 is MDHEN and CDR2 is SYDVKM. The ends lost 6 bases at V and 6 bases at J; junction bases unmatched: 6. This CDR3 spans 15 amino acids. CDR3 in DNA: TGTGCCAGCAGCCTAGGGACTAGCGGGAGCCAGACCCAGTACTTC. Translation: CASSLGTSGSQTQYF.

This clonotype was counted a few times. The chain joins TRBV2 to TRBJ2-5; D remains unclear. The CDR3 loop spans 14 amino acids. V lost 4 bases to trimming and J lost 0 bases, with 9 bases between them. Germline CDR1 and CDR2: SNHLY and FYNNEI. CDR3: CASSGIRNQETQYF. DNA for the CDR3: TGTGCCAGCAGTGGGATCAGAAACCAAGAGACCCAGTACTTC. The full variable domain, in which reference TRBV2 and TRBJ2-5 provide the parts outside the CDR3, is EPEVTQTPSHQVTQMGQEVILRCVPISNHLYFYWYRQILGQKVEFLVSFYNNEISEKSEIFDDQFSVERPDGSNFTLKIRSTKLEDSAMYFCASSGIRNQETQYFGPGTRLLVL.

This clonotype was seen a few times. The chain couples TRBV6-5 to TRBJ2-7; D remains unclear. Trimming removed 0 bases from V and 4 bases from J, with 13 bases in between. Germline V lookup: CDR1 MNHEY, CDR2 SVGAGI. This CDR3 comprises 15 residues. The CDR3 DNA is TGTGCCAGCAGTTACTCGCCGAGAGTCGGGTACGAGCAGTACTTC. Its translation: CASSYSPRVGYEQYF.

A few counts support this clonotype. The chain joins TRBV6-2 or TRBV6-3 to TRBJ1-6; D is perhaps TRBD1 (6 bases). Looked up from germline, CDR1 is MNHEY and CDR2 is SVGEGT. This CDR3 contains 14 residues. Trimming shortened V by 6 bases and J by 7 bases, and 13 bases separated the two germline ends. This CDR3 is CASSLDRSNSPLHF. Here the CDR3 DNA reads TGTGCCAGCAGCCTCGACAGGTCGAATTCACCCCTCCACTTT.